This TCR beta chain was recovered during a study of blood T cell repertoires in COVID-19. Study background: Researchers got acute and convalescent COVID-19 samples from the United States, Italy and Spain. Nucleic acid was either cDNA or gDNA, and it came from T cells, B-cell-depleted T cells, or PBMCs.

As processed by the authors: Reference gene primer amplification gave estimated nucleated cell counts. Sequencing used immunoSEQ multiplex PCR; TCRdb keeps in-frame clones, though not all of them. V, J and clone size derive from that table, while D and trimming were established from the DNA sequence. This sample has roughly 360,000 clones; roughly 90% occur once, and the top ten carry approximately 1%. Living in 24 US areas, the participants were between roughly 18 and 90 years of age. The V gene's germline CDR1 is SGDLS and CDR2 YYNGEE. V was pared by 4 bases and J by 5 bases, with 8 bases of the junction left unmatched. The CDR3 loop spans 14 amino acids.

J is TRBJ2-7 and V is TRBV9; TRBD1 agrees at 8 bases. The sequenced sample was PBMCs or T cells enriched from blood (not recorded which). This clonotype originated in a woman aged 30 to 39 with acute COVID-19. The CDR3 spells CASSPYATGDEQYF. CDR3 sequence (DNA): TGTGCCAGCAGCCCCTACGCGACAGGGGACGAGCAGTACTTC.